The table lists the clone carrying this T cell receptor (beta chain) with a few counts. Its antigen is unidentified. Trimming shortened V by 2 bases and J by 6 bases, and 10 bases separated the two germline ends. Germline lookup yields CDR1 ENHRY and CDR2 SYGVKD. The CDR3 is 13 residues long. These data originate in a study of T cells in Graves' hyperthyroidism and ophthalmopathy. Amplified TCR beta CDR3 regions derived from RNA transcripts. Initially, a first-round RT-PCR of the TCR CDR3 employed the HTBI primer set. TCRdb re-derived calls from the multiplex PCR reads in MiXCR, one entry per CDR3 protein. The sample consists of under 800,000 distinct CDR3 sequences, 13% to 15% of them appearing once. Points from the study as a whole: Median prediction lead before ophthalmopathy onset was roughly 6 months with the model. Also found in blood were most expanded thyroid clonotypes above 0.001.

An absence of ophthalmopathy progression within 18 months meant stable Graves' hyperthyroidism. Fresh peripheral blood, under 13 ml, was the source of the PBMCs. This TCR derives from a woman between 18 and 29 years old with Graves' hyperthyroidism. V and J are TRBV10-3 and TRBJ1-1; a weak D match, TRBD1 (5 bases). The sample taken for sequencing was blood. The CDR3 DNA is TGTGCCATCAGTGAGGGGAGGGACTCTGAAGCTTTCTTT. Translation gives CAISEGRDSEAFF.